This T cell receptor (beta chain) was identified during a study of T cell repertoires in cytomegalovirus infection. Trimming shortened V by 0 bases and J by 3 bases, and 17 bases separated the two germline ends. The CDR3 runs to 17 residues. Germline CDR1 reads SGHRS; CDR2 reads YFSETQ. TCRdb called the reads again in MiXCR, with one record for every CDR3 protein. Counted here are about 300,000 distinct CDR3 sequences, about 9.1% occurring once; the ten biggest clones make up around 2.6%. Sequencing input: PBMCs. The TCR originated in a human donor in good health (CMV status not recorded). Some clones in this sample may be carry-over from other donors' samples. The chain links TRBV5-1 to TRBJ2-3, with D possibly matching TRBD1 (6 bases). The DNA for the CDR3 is TGCGCCAGCAGCTTGGAGGCCGCACGGACAGCAACAGATACGCAGTATTTT. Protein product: CASSLEAARTATDTQYF. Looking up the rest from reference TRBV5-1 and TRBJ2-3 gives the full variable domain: KAGVTQTPRYLIKTRGQQVTLSCSPISGHRSVSWYQQTPGQGLQFLFEYFSETQRNKGNFPGRFSGRQFSNSRSEMNVSTLELGDSALYLCASSLEAARTATDTQYFGPGTRLTVL.